What follows are 15 T cell receptor beta chains derived from one specimen sequenced in a study of blood T cell repertoires in COVID-19. Sequencing used immunoSEQ multiplex PCR; TCRdb keeps in-frame clones, though not all of them. The repertoire holds roughly 250,000 clones, with roughly 82% as singletons. The sample was PBMCs or T cells enriched from blood (not recorded which). These receptor sequences come from a woman between 50 and 59 years old who had recovered from COVID-19.

This sequence joins TRBV5-6 and TRBJ2-7, with a tentative D call TRBD1 (6 bases). Germline values: CDR1 SGHDT, CDR2 YYEEEE. Trimming cost V 3 bases and J 2 bases, with 12 bases left between them. The CDR3 contains 14 residues. CDR3 in amino acids: CASSSKDRAYEQYF. The CDR3 nucleotides are TGTGCCAGCAGCTCCAAGGACAGAGCCTACGAGCAGTACTTC.

The chain carries TRBV7-2 and TRBJ1-5, with 11 positions matching TRBD1. Germline CDR1 is SGHTA and CDR2 is FQGNSA. J was trimmed by 0 bases and V by 5 bases; bases with no gene match: 9. CDR3 length: 18 residues. CDR3 amino acids: CASSASGTGGFSNQPQHF. CDR3 bases: TGTGCCAGCAGCGCATCCGGGACAGGGGGTTTTAGCAATCAGCCCCAGCATTTT.

This chain connects TRBV27 to TRBJ1-6; 8 bases are a match to TRBD1. The CDR3 has 16 residues. The V segment lost 3 bases and the J segment 7 bases; nucleotides outside the gene matches: 8. CDR1 is MNHEY, CDR2 SMNVEV, per germline (reference sequence). In nucleotides, the CDR3 is TGTGCCAGCAGTTTCCTCCAGACAGGGGAGAATTCACCCCTCCACTTT. Translating it yields CASSFLQTGENSPLHF.

This sequence joins TRBV7-6 and TRBJ1-2, with 10 positions matching TRBD1. This CDR3 comprises 15 residues. V trimming: 5 bases; J trimming: 5 bases; junction bases outside the gene matches: 8. CDR1 is SGHVS, CDR2 FNYEAQ, per germline. Written as DNA, the CDR3 is TGTGCCAGCAGCCCCGCCGGGACAGGGGTTTATGGCTACACCTTC. This codes for CASSPAGTGVYGYTF. Based on the CDR3 plus reference TRBV7-6 and TRBJ1-2, the full variable domain is GAGVSQSPRYKVTKRGQDVALRCDPISGHVSLYWYRQALGQGPEFLTYFNYEAQQDKSGLPNDRFSAERPEGSISTLTIQRTEQRDSAMYRCASSPAGTGVYGYTFGSGTRLTVV.

The V gene is TRBV5-6, the J gene TRBJ2-5; tentative D call: TRBD1 (6 bases). In germline, CDR1 is SGHDT, CDR2 YYEEEE. The CDR3 is made up of 17 amino acids. Trimming removed 4 bases from V and 1 base from J, with 20 bases in between. The CDR3 coding sequence is TGTGCCAGCAGCCCACCCCCGGGACAACGTCTCCAAGAGACCCAGTACTTC. Residues: CASSPPPGQRLQETQYF. The entire variable domain, with the rest obtained from reference TRBV5-6 and TRBJ2-5, is as follows: DAGVTQSPTHLIKTRGQQVTLRCSPKSGHDTVSWYQQALGQGPQFIFQYYEEEERQRGNFPDRFSGHQFPNYSSELNVNALLLGDSALYLCASSPPPGQRLQETQYFGPGTRLLVL.

The chain uses TRBV7-9 and TRBJ2-1, with a weak D call TRBD2 (5 bases). Per germline, CDR1 SEHNR and CDR2 FQNEAQ (reference sequence). The germline V and J ends were trimmed by 8 bases and 0 bases, with 8 bases remaining between them. This CDR3 spans 13 amino acids. The CDR3 region is CASGLPSYNEQFF. The CDR3 DNA reads TGTGCCAGCGGACTTCCCTCCTACAATGAGCAGTTCTTC.

This rearrangement joins TRBV6-5 to TRBJ2-1; TRBD1 matches at 7 bases. The CDR3 is made up of 15 amino acids. The V and J ends lost 0 bases and 3 bases, in that order; junction bases with no gene match: 2. CDR1 MNHEY and CDR2 SVGAGI come from the germline V gene. The CDR3 spells CASSYSTGNYNEQFF. In DNA form, the CDR3 reads TGTGCCAGCAGTTACTCGACAGGGAACTACAATGAGCAGTTCTTC.

The chain employs TRBV4-3 and TRBJ2-7; 8 bases agree with TRBD1. Per the germline V gene, CDR1 is LGHNA and CDR2 is YSLEER. V dropped 2 bases and J dropped 2; count of bases not matched to a gene: 5. This CDR3 is 15 amino acids long. Here the CDR3 reads CASSQRTGWTYEQYF. The CDR3 DNA reads as TGCGCCAGCAGCCAAAGGACAGGGTGGACCTACGAGCAGTACTTC.

This clone has just one count. The chain combines TRBV28 with TRBJ1-5; 9 bases map to TRBD1. CDR3 length: 18 amino acids. The V gene end was trimmed by 2 bases and the J gene end by 1 base; junction bases not matched to a gene: 9. In germline, CDR1 is MDHEN, CDR2 SYDVKM. CDR3 in amino acids: CASSLRDREVLSNQPQHF. The CDR3 coding sequence is TGTGCCAGCAGTTTAAGGGACAGGGAAGTTCTCAGCAATCAGCCCCAGCATTTT.

This clone has a handful of counts. The rearrangement links TRBV6-2 or TRBV6-3 to TRBJ1-6; 11 positions match TRBD1. The CDR3 covers 16 residues. The V segment lost 0 bases and the J segment 9 bases; nucleotides outside the gene matches: 4. Germline CDR1 MNHEY, CDR2 SVGEGT. CDR3 coding DNA: TGTGCCAGCAGTTACTCCATCGGGACAGGGGGTTCACCCCTCCACTTT. Its protein product is CASSYSIGTGGSPLHF.

The rearrangement links TRBV12-5 to TRBJ2-1; 8 nucleotides match TRBD2. J was trimmed by 3 bases and V by 3 bases; bases with no gene match: 4. This CDR3 is 15 amino acids long. CDR1 LGHNT and CDR2 FRNRAP come from the germline V gene. This CDR3 reads CASGLAGAYYNEQFF. The CDR3 DNA reads as TGTGCTAGTGGTTTAGCGGGGGCTTACTACAATGAGCAGTTCTTC.

The chain has TRBV5-1 and TRBJ2-3; TRBD2 agrees at 11 bases. V lost 2 bases to trimming and J lost 0 bases; unmatched junction nucleotides: 2. Per germline, CDR1 SGHRS and CDR2 YFSETQ. The CDR3 is 16 residues long. In DNA, the CDR3 is TGCGCCAGCAGCTTAGGGACTAGCGGAAGCACAGATACGCAGTATTTT. As protein: CASSLGTSGSTDTQYF.

This clone was seen just once. The gene calls are TRBV6-5 and TRBJ2-3; 7 nucleotides match TRBD1. J was trimmed by 0 bases and V by 6 bases; bases with no gene match: 6. The CDR3 totals 15 residues. Germline V gene data show CDR1 as MNHEY and CDR2 as SVGAGI. The CDR3 bases are TGTGCCAGCAGGTACCGGGACAGTAGCACAGATACGCAGTATTTT. As protein: CASRYRDSSTDTQYF.

The genes are TRBV4-1 and TRBJ2-7, with TRBD1 matching over 7 bases. V lost 1 base to trimming and J lost 3 bases; unmatched junction nucleotides: 6. This CDR3 contains 15 residues. Germline V CDR1 and CDR2: MGHRA, YSYEKL. The DNA for the CDR3 is TGCGCCAGCAGCCAAGTGGGCAGGGGGATCTACGAGCAGTACTTC. Its protein is CASSQVGRGIYEQYF.

In this sample, this clone turned up once. The V call is TRBV19, the J call TRBJ1-5, with 9 bases matching TRBD1. The CDR3 runs to 13 residues. Germline lookup yields CDR1 LNHDA and CDR2 SQIVND (reference sequence). The J segment lost 6 bases and the V segment lost 10 bases, leaving 7 bases of the junction unmatched. The CDR3 here is CATRDRDVQPQHF. CDR3 nucleotide sequence: TGTGCCACTCGGGACAGGGACGTTCAGCCCCAGCATTTT.